These 11 T cell receptor beta chains were all obtained from the same sample, sequenced in a study of T cells after yellow fever vaccination. Using its own MiXCR run on the 5' RACE reads, TCRdb lists one record per CDR3 protein. The sample carries hundreds of thousands of distinct CDR3 sequences, more than 8.5% recorded once. This specimen was PBMCs, taken on the day of the first yellow fever vaccination. These receptor sequences come from a man younger than 35 who received the YFV17D yellow fever vaccine.

This rearrangement joins TRBV7-8 to TRBJ2-1, with D perhaps matching TRBD2 (7 bases). The CDR3 is 18 residues long. Trimming shortened V by 1 base and J by 6 bases, and 22 bases separated the two germline ends. Germline V gives CDR1 SGHVS, CDR2 FQNEAQ. The CDR3 coding sequence is TGTGCCAGCAGCTTAGAAGGGGGGGGGACACCCGGCGGCAATGAGCAGTTCTTC. This sequence encodes CASSLEGGGTPGGNEQFF. Supplemented by reference TRBV7-8 and TRBJ2-1, the full variable domain reads GAGVSQSPRYKVAKRGQDVALRCDPISGHVSLFWYQQALGQGPEFLTYFQNEAQLDKSGLPSDRFFAERPEGSVSTLKIQRTQQEDSAVYLCASSLEGGGTPGGNEQFFGPGTRLTVL.

This clonotype was counted only a few times. The chain uses TRBV6-1 and TRBJ2-2, with D uncertain. V was shortened by 1 base and J by 0 bases, with 6 bases between the two germline ends. The CDR3 has 15 amino acids. Germline V gene sequence: CDR1 MNHNS, CDR2 SASEGT. CDR3 sequence: CASSEEGSNTGELFF. As DNA, the CDR3 is TGTGCCAGCAGTGAAGAGGGCTCGAACACCGGGGAGCTGTTTTTT.

This clonotype was observed a few times. V usage is TRBV6-6 and J usage is TRBJ1-2; the D is unclear. Germline V gene lookup returns CDR1 MNHNY and CDR2 SVGAGI (reference sequence). Trimming removed 5 bases from V and 3 bases from J, with 10 bases in between. The CDR3 sequence is 13 residues long. CDR3 protein: CASSTRPDYGYTF. The CDR3 DNA sequence: TGTGCCAGCAGTACTAGGCCGGACTATGGCTACACCTTC.

This clonotype was observed at least ten times. The rearrangement joins TRBV13 to TRBJ2-7; 7 nucleotides align to TRBD2. CDR1 is PRHDT and CDR2 is FYEKMQ in the germline V gene (reference sequence). V shed 5 bases and J 3 bases; nucleotides not matched to a gene: 7. The length of the CDR3 is 14 residues. DNA for the CDR3: TGTGCCAGCAGCAAAGGGGAGGGTCTCTACGAGCAGTACTTC. Translated: CASSKGEGLYEQYF.

This rearrangement joins TRBV7-9 to TRBJ1-4; no firm D call. Germline lookup yields CDR1 SEHNR and CDR2 FQNEAQ (reference sequence). This CDR3 comprises 17 residues. The germline V and J ends were trimmed by 0 bases and 4 bases, with 15 bases remaining between them. The CDR3 DNA reads TGTGCCAGCAGCTTAGCGCGCGGCAGTGATCTTAATGAAAAACTGTTTTTT. It is translated as CASSLARGSDLNEKLFF.

The genes are TRBV14 and TRBJ2-1; 12 nucleotides align to TRBD2. The CDR3 loop spans 16 amino acids. V lost 4 bases, J lost 4 bases, and 5 bases stayed unmatched. CDR1 SGHDN and CDR2 FVKESK come from the germline V gene. The CDR3 DNA is TGTGCCAGCAGCCGGTTACTAGCGGGGGGTTACAATGAGCAGTTCTTC. Translated: CASSRLLAGGYNEQFF.

Points on this clonotype: This may arise from a read error, as a much more abundant clone is one base away. This chain links TRBV7-2 with TRBJ2-7; D uncertain. CDR1 SGHTA and CDR2 FQGNSA come from the germline V gene. The CDR3 covers 13 residues. Trimming cost V 4 bases and J 9 bases, with 16 bases left between them. Here the CDR3 DNA reads TGTACCAGCAGCTCAGACCCCCCTGGACGGCAGTACTTC. Translated: CTSSSDPPGRQYF.

A remark on this clonotype: No conserved phenylalanine or tryptophan ends this CDR3, so it is likely a read error. The chain combines TRBV11-2 with TRBJ2-2; D is undetermined. The V and J ends lost 6 bases and 3 bases respectively, with 17 bases between them. The CDR3 runs 16 residues. In germline, CDR1 is SGHAT, CDR2 FQNNGV. The CDR3 spells CASRGVGYIDTGELFY. Here the CDR3 DNA reads TGTGCCAGCAGGGGCGTGGGGTACATTGACACCGGGGAGCTGTTTTAT.

The sample holds many counts of this clonotype. The gene calls are TRBV6-2 or TRBV6-3 and TRBJ2-5, with 8 bases matching TRBD2. The germline V gene has CDR1 MNHEY and CDR2 SVGEGT. V lost 2 bases and J lost 4; bases outside the gene matches: 6. The CDR3 totals 15 residues. This CDR3 reads CASSYLGGAGETQYF. The CDR3, as DNA: TGTGCCAGCAGTTACCTCGGGGGGGCCGGAGAGACCCAGTACTTC.

This sequence joins TRBV7-9 and TRBJ2-2, with no clear D. The CDR3 extends over 14 amino acids. With 3 bases removed from V and 4 bases from J, the gap between germline ends came to 9 bases. Germline lookup yields CDR1 SEHNR and CDR2 FQNEAQ (reference sequence). CDR3 loop: CASSLGMGTGELFF. The CDR3 DNA reads as TGTGCCAGCAGCTTGGGTATGGGCACCGGGGAGCTGTTTTTT.

The rearrangement links TRBV7-2 to TRBJ2-1, with D hard to call. The V and J ends lost 3 bases and 6 bases respectively, with 9 bases between them. This CDR3 is 13 amino acids long. Germline CDR1 is SGHTA and CDR2 is FQGNSA. CDR3 DNA: TGTGCCAGCAGCTTCGGCTACCTCAATGAGCAGTTCTTC. This codes for CASSFGYLNEQFF.